A selection of T cell receptor beta chains follows, all from one sample in a study of molecular identifiers for immune sequencing clone quantification. TCRdb re-analysed the PCR reads in MiXCR, keeping a single row per CDR3 protein. The sample holds around 460,000 distinct CDR3 sequences, less than 30% seen once. The material sequenced was naive CD8+ T cells from blood, with Jurkat cell RNA spiked in. The receptors were sampled from a human donor in good health. Some libraries in this study had Jurkat cell RNA spiked in. The CDR3 runs from the conserved cysteine through the conserved F or W. A D gene is named only where the DNA matches it firmly. Not every row has a clone size; where given, it reads once, few, many or a size class.

V gene	D gene	J gene	clone size	CDR3 protein	CDR3 DNA
TRBV7-9	TRBD1	TRBJ2-7	.	CARRPPPGTGDPAQYF	TGTGCCCGCCGCCCCCCGCCCGGGACAGGGGACCCCGCGCAGTACTTC
TRBV7-9	.	TRBJ2-5	few	CASTIGAEETQYF	TGTGCCAGCACCATAGGGGCAGAAGAGACCCAGTACTTC
TRBV7-3	.	TRBJ2-3	.	CASSLSAGNTDTQYF	TGTGCCAGCAGCTTATCTGCGGGTAACACAGATACGCAGTATTTT
TRBV27	.	TRBJ1-6	.	CASSLSGKPLHF	TGTGCCAGCAGTTTATCCGGAAAACCCCTCCACTTT
TRBV19	TRBD1	TRBJ1-6	.	CASSGGTDTYSPLHF	TGTGCCAGTAGCGGCGGGACAGATACTTATTCACCCCTCCACTTT
TRBV7-2	TRBD2	TRBJ2-5	many	CASSWGLALGETQYF	TGTGCCAGCAGCTGGGGACTAGCGCTAGGAGAGACCCAGTACTTC
TRBV11-2	.	TRBJ2-1	many	CAGRSYNEQFF	TGTGCCGGGCGCTCCTACAATGAGCAGTTCTTC
TRBV7-6	TRBD2	TRBJ2-3	few	CASTGGGGIYTDTQYF	TGTGCCAGCACCGGGGGCGGGGGGATCTACACAGATACGCAGTATTTT
TRBV30	.	TRBJ2-1	.	CAWSNGIYNEQFF	TGTGCCTGGAGTAACGGAATTTACAATGAGCAGTTCTTC
TRBV2	.	TRBJ1-5	.	CATWVGWGNQPQHF	TGTGCTACCTGGGTCGGTTGGGGAAATCAGCCCCAGCATTTT
TRBV4-3	.	TRBJ2-7	.	CASSHLQGSYEQYF	TGCGCCAGCAGCCATCTACAGGGTTCGTACGAGCAGTACTTC
TRBV9	TRBD2	TRBJ2-5	few	CASSVGAGASTQYF	TGTGCCAGCAGCGTAGGAGCGGGAGCCTCGACCCAGTACTTC
TRBV5-5	.	TRBJ2-7	few	CASSREISSTQDYEQYF	TGTGCCAGCAGCCGGGAGATTAGCTCGACACAAGACTACGAGCAGTACTTC
TRBV28	.	TRBJ1-1	many	CASSLAVSNTEAFF	TGTGCCAGCAGTTTGGCAGTTTCGAACACTGAAGCTTTCTTT
TRBV15	.	TRBJ1-5	.	CATSSVGPGRNQPQHF	TGTGCCACCAGCAGTGTGGGGCCAGGCCGCAATCAGCCCCAGCATTTT
TRBV6-5	TRBD1	TRBJ1-6	few	CASSYSFVGTGGSPLHF	TGTGCCAGCAGTTACTCGTTCGTCGGGACAGGAGGTTCACCCCTCCACTTT
TRBV2	.	TRBJ1-1	few	CASTEETPYTEAFF	TGTGCCAGCACCGAGGAGACACCCTACACTGAAGCTTTCTTT
TRBV7-2	.	TRBJ2-1	many	CASSSLSGANEQFF	TGTGCCAGCAGCTCCCTATCGGGGGCCAATGAGCAGTTCTTC
TRBV24-1	.	TRBJ2-1	few	CATSDLGVRGNEQFF	TGTGCCACCAGTGATTTAGGGGTACGAGGTAATGAGCAGTTCTTC
TRBV9	TRBD2	TRBJ2-3	few	CASSDHPGGGDRTDTQYF	TGTGCCAGCAGCGACCACCCGGGAGGGGGGGATCGTACAGATACGCAGTATTTT
TRBV12-3/TRBV12-4	.	TRBJ2-7	.	CASSPYLQGFYEQYF	TGTGCCAGCAGTCCATACCTACAGGGATTCTACGAGCAGTACTTC
TRBV2	TRBD2	TRBJ2-1	.	CASIVGLAGGPIRGNEQFF	TGTGCCAGCATCGTGGGGCTAGCGGGGGGGCCGATTCGGGGCAATGAGCAGTTCTTC
TRBV6-2/TRBV6-3	.	TRBJ2-7	.	CASRNTGSVFGEQYF	TGTGCCAGCAGGAACACAGGGTCTGTTTTCGGCGAGCAGTACTTC
TRBV5-5	.	TRBJ2-2	.	CASSLNPPRQANTGELFF	TGTGCCAGCAGCTTGAATCCTCCGCGACAGGCGAACACCGGGGAGCTGTTTTTT
TRBV19	TRBD1	TRBJ1-5	.	CASSIGGTVPTRADQPQHF	TGTGCCAGTAGTATAGGCGGGACAGTTCCGACTCGGGCGGATCAGCCCCAGCATTTT
TRBV9	.	TRBJ2-7	.	CASSATDRNPYEQNF	TGTGCCAGCAGCGCGACCGACAGGAACCCCTACGAGCAGAACTTC
TRBV5-3	.	TRBJ2-7	.	CASSSGTLAYEQYF	TGTGCCAGCAGCTCCGGGACTCTAGCCTACGAGCAGTACTTC
TRBV4-1	.	TRBJ1-4	.	CASNEEWQSNEKLFF	TGCGCCAGCAACGAAGAGTGGCAGAGTAATGAAAAACTGTTTTTT